The 13 T cell receptor beta chains below all came from one sample that was sequenced in a study of cytomegalovirus exposure and HLA in healthy donors. PCR was performed using 60 Vbeta and 13 Jbeta primers. Some clones are missing from TCRdb's copy, which holds only in-frame ones; the method was immunoSEQ multiplex PCR. This table lists some 130,000 clones. Material for sequencing was PBMCs. Receptor source: a man aged 18 to 35 in good health and CMV-seronegative.

Written as DNA, the CDR3 is TGCGCCAGCAGCTTGGCCACCGCAGTGAACACTGAAGCTTTCTTT. Its translation is CASSLATAVNTEAFF. V is TRBV5-1 and J is TRBJ1-1; D remains ambiguous. The CDR3 has 15 residues. The V end lost 0 bases, the J end lost 0 bases, and 9 bases lay between the germline ends. From germline, CDR1 is SGHRS and CDR2 YFSETQ. Full variable domain (rest looked up from reference TRBV5-1 and TRBJ1-1): KAGVTQTPRYLIKTRGQQVTLSCSPISGHRSVSWYQQTPGQGLQFLFEYFSETQRNKGNFPGRFSGRQFSNSRSEMNVSTLELGDSALYLCASSLATAVNTEAFFGQGTRLTVV.

The gene calls are TRBV25-1 and TRBJ2-5; D is possibly TRBD1 (6 bases). The J call may be incorrect, as the DNA end agrees better with TRBJ2-7. The germline CDR1 and CDR2 sequences are MGHDK and SYGVNS. The CDR3 spans 14 residues. This CDR3 reads CASSNRDGAYEQYF. The CDR3 bases are TGTGCCAGCAGTAACAGGGACGGAGCCTACGAGCAGTACTTC.

The gene calls are TRBV7-2 and TRBJ2-2; tentatively, D is TRBD2 (5 bases). Germline CDR1 and CDR2: SGHTA and FQGNSA. The CDR3 loop spans 15 amino acids. V gave up 2 bases and J gave up 1 base, with 8 bases separating them. The DNA of the CDR3 is TGTGCCAGCAGCTTATCGGGAAAGAACACCGGGGAGCTGTTTTTT. This codes for CASSLSGKNTGELFF.

This chain connects TRBV5-1 to TRBJ1-2; possibly TRBD1 for D (6 bases). The CDR3 spans 14 residues. The germline V gene encodes CDR1 SGHRS and CDR2 YFSETQ. V was trimmed by 1 base and J by 6 bases, leaving 13 bases between them. In nucleotides, the CDR3 is TGCGCCAGCAGCTTGACGGACAGTCATGATGGCTACACCTTC. This gives the protein CASSLTDSHDGYTF.

V and J are TRBV2 and TRBJ2-3, with TRBD2 matching 11 bases. Germline V CDR1 and CDR2: SNHLY, FYNNEI. The CDR3 is 15 residues long. The trim removed 7 bases at V and 2 bases at J, leaving 5 bases unmatched. The CDR3 coding sequence is TGTGCCAGCATGGTAGCGGGAGGGTACACAGATACGCAGTATTTT. It specifies CASMVAGGYTDTQYF. Using reference TRBV2 and TRBJ2-3 for the parts outside the CDR3, the full variable domain is EPEVTQTPSHQVTQMGQEVILRCVPISNHLYFYWYRQILGQKVEFLVSFYNNEISEKSEIFDDQFSVERPDGSNFTLKIRSTKLEDSAMYFCASMVAGGYTDTQYFGPGTRLTVL.

This sequence joins TRBV2 and TRBJ2-7, with TRBD1 as a possible D gene (6 bases). CDR3 size: 11 residues. The germline V gene encodes CDR1 SNHLY and CDR2 FYNNEI. V dropped 4 bases and J dropped 9 bases, with 10 bases sitting between them. CDR3 nucleotide sequence: TGTGCCAGCAGTGGGGGGCCCTGGCAGTACTTC. Amino acid sequence: CASSGGPWQYF.

The chain employs TRBV11-2 and TRBJ2-1; 12 bases agree with TRBD2. In germline, CDR1 is SGHAT, CDR2 FQNNGV. This CDR3 spans 17 amino acids. J was trimmed by 9 bases and V by 0 bases; bases with no gene match: 9. The CDR3 sequence: CASSLDHSSGRAGEQFF. The CDR3, as DNA: TGTGCCAGCAGCTTAGATCACTCTAGCGGGAGGGCCGGTGAGCAGTTCTTC.

This chain connects TRBV28 to TRBJ1-2; 8 bases map to TRBD1. J was trimmed by 1 base and V by 8 bases; bases with no gene match: 12. Germline assignment: CDR1 MDHEN and CDR2 SYDVKM. The CDR3 has 16 residues. The CDR3 DNA sequence: TGTGCCAGCGGACGGGACAGGAGCTACTTTAACTATGGCTACACCTTC. Protein product: CASGRDRSYFNYGYTF.

The J gene is TRBJ2-7, the V gene TRBV5-1; tentatively, D is TRBD1 (5 bases). V was trimmed by 3 bases and J by 1 base, leaving 8 bases between them. Germline V gene data show CDR1 as SGHRS and CDR2 as YFSETQ. The CDR3 loop spans 13 amino acids. The CDR3 sequence: CASSYDSSYEQYF. The CDR3, as DNA: TGCGCCAGCAGCTATGACAGTTCCTACGAGCAGTACTTC.

About this clone itself: This same CDR3 is encoded by further DNA sequences in the sample. V usage is TRBV5-1 and J usage is TRBJ2-3, with 8 nucleotides matching TRBD1. With V trimmed by 2 bases and J by 2 bases, 4 bases remained unmatched. Germline CDR1 is SGHRS and CDR2 is YFSETQ. The CDR3 runs 15 residues. The CDR3: CASSLGQGFTDTQYF. For the CDR3, the DNA is TGCGCCAGCAGCTTAGGACAGGGCTTCACAGATACGCAGTATTTT.

This chain connects TRBV7-9 to TRBJ1-5; no definite D call. The V gene lost 7 bases and the J gene lost 11 bases, with 30 bases spanning the gap. CDR3 length: 17 amino acids. CDR1 and CDR2 (germline): SEHNR, FQNEAQ (reference sequence). The CDR3 is CASTDAGPPRESLAQHF. CDR3 nucleotide sequence: TGTGCCAGCACCGATGCTGGACCGCCGAGGGAATCATTGGCCCAGCATTTT.

The CDR3 DNA reads as TGTGCCAGCAGCCCACTAGCGGGGCGCACAGATACGCAGTATTTT. This codes for CASSPLAGRTDTQYF. V gene TRBV13 combines with J gene TRBJ2-3; 10 nucleotides match TRBD2. Unmatched junction bases numbered 3, after V lost 5 bases and J lost 1 base. Germline-derived CDR1 and CDR2 are PRHDT and FYEKMQ (reference sequence). The CDR3 length is 15 residues.

The chain has TRBV28 and TRBJ2-5; 13 bases are shared with TRBD2. With V trimmed by 5 bases and J by 4 bases, 13 bases remained unmatched. Germline V gene sequence: CDR1 MDHEN, CDR2 SYDVKM. The CDR3 is made up of 18 amino acids. In DNA form, the CDR3 reads TGTGCCAGCAGTCCTCCGGGACTAGCGGGACTGATCGGAGAGACCCAGTACTTC. Its protein product is CASSPPGLAGLIGETQYF.